The text below deals with one T cell receptor beta chain. TCRdb re-analysed the 5' RACE reads in MiXCR, keeping a single row per CDR3 protein. The profile shows roughly 86,000 distinct CDR3 sequences, about 6% of them singletons. CDR3 size: 11 residues. Per the germline V gene, CDR1 is DFQATT and CDR2 is SNEGSKA (reference sequence). The V gene lost 3 bases and the J gene lost 2 bases, with 4 bases spanning the gap. The data originate from a study of early T cells in non-severe SARS-CoV-2 infection. The chain has TRBV20-1 and TRBJ2-5; D remains unclear. Sequencing input: whole blood. This receptor was obtained from an adult who was a healthcare worker with PCR-confirmed SARS-CoV-2 infection or an uninfected control (not recorded which). CDR3 sequence reads: CSASLQETQYF. CDR3 DNA: TGCAGTGCTAGTTTACAAGAGACCCAGTACTTC.